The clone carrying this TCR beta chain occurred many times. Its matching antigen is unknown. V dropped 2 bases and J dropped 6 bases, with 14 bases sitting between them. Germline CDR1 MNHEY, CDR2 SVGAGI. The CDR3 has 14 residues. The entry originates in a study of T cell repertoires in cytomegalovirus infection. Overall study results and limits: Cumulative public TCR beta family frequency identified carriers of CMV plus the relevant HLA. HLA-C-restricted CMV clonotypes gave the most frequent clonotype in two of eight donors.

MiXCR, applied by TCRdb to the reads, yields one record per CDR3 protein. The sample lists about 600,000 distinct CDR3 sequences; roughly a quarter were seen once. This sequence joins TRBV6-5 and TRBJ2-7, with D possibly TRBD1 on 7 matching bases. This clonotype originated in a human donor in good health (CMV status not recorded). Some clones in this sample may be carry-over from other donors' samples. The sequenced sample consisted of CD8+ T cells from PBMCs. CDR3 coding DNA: TGTGCCAGCAGTTACCAGGCAGGGGGAGGCGAGCAGTACGTC. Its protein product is CASSYQAGGGEQYV.